The 7 T cell receptor beta chains in this list originate from one sample, sequenced in a study of beta chain features in type 1 diabetes. Since all of the isolated RNA was reverse transcribed, expressed TCRB transcripts were what got sequenced. Generated by immunoSEQ multiplex PCR, the TCRdb table keeps only in-frame clones and is missing some. The table includes about 930,000 clones, roughly a sixth detected once. What was sequenced was naive CD4+ T cells from blood. Receptor source: a woman aged 18-29 years in good health.

The genes are TRBV27 and TRBJ2-5, with 13 bases fitting TRBD2. CDR1 MNHEY and CDR2 SMNVEV come from the germline V gene (reference sequence). The V gene end was trimmed by 5 bases and the J gene end by 4 bases; junction bases not matched to a gene: 7. The CDR3 has 16 amino acids. The CDR3 here is CASSRRTSGRGETQYF. CDR3 in DNA: TGTGCCAGCAGTAGGAGGACTAGCGGGAGAGGAGAGACCCAGTACTTC.

The chain has TRBV2 and TRBJ2-7; no reliable D call. The CDR3 runs 14 residues. V was shortened by 7 bases and J by 2 bases, with 15 bases between the two germline ends. Germline loops: CDR1 SNHLY, CDR2 FYNNEI. CDR3 nucleotides: TGTGCCAGCATCGCAAGTCGCGAGACCTACGAGCAGTACTTC. Translation gives CASIASRETYEQYF.

Of note for this clone: The sample carries other DNA sequences with the same CDR3. The V gene is TRBV7-2, the J gene TRBJ1-2; 8 bases align to TRBD1. Germline-derived CDR1 and CDR2 are SGHTA and FQGNSA. V was pared by 5 bases and J by 5 bases, with 4 bases of the junction left unmatched. The CDR3 spans 13 residues. The CDR3 here is CASSPDRGYGYTF. CDR3 nucleotide sequence: TGTGCCAGCAGCCCCGACAGGGGATATGGCTACACCTTC.

Only a few counts were recorded for this clone. CDR3 sequence: CASSPIKTSGRVNGGELFF. In DNA form, the CDR3 reads TGCGCCAGCAGCCCGATTAAGACTAGCGGGAGGGTTAATGGCGGGGAGCTGTTTTTT. The chain uses TRBV4-1 and TRBJ2-2; 14 positions match TRBD2. V lost 4 bases to trimming and J lost 7 bases; unmatched junction nucleotides: 14. The length of the CDR3 is 19 residues. CDR1 and CDR2 from the germline V gene are MGHRA and YSYEKL.

The chain links TRBV27 to TRBJ1-4; 7 bases are shared with TRBD1. This CDR3 is built from 15 residues. V trimming: 5 bases; J trimming: 4 bases; junction bases outside the gene matches: 7. CDR1 is MNHEY and CDR2 is SMNVEV in the germline V gene (reference sequence). The CDR3 coding sequence is TGTGCCAGCAGTCCCTCGGGACAGAATAATGAAAAACTGTTTTTT. Translated, it gives CASSPSGQNNEKLFF. Drawing the rest from reference TRBV27 and TRBJ1-4, the complete variable domain is EAQVTQNPRYLITVTGKKLTVTCSQNMNHEYMSWYRQDPGLGLRQIYYSMNVEVTDKGDVPEGYKVSRKEKRNFPLILESPSPNQTSLYFCASSPSGQNNEKLFFGSGTQLSVL.

The rearrangement uses TRBV7-2 and TRBJ1-2; 7 bases match TRBD1. CDR3 size: 16 residues. With V trimmed by 5 bases and J by 6 bases, 15 bases remained unmatched. CDR1 is SGHTA and CDR2 is FQGNSA in the germline V gene. Written as DNA, the CDR3 is TGTGCCAGCAGCCCCCGCCGCCTAGGGACAGTTCATGGCTACACCTTC. Translated: CASSPRRLGTVHGYTF. The full variable domain, in which reference TRBV7-2 and TRBJ1-2 provide the parts outside the CDR3, is GAGVSQSPSNKVTEKGKDVELRCDPISGHTALYWYRQSLGQGLEFLIYFQGNSAPDKSGLPSDRFSAERTGGSVSTLTIQRTQQEDSAVYLCASSPRRLGTVHGYTFGSGTRLTVV.

In its sample, this clone was seen a few times. The rearrangement joins TRBV11-3 to TRBJ2-1; 9 bases agree with TRBD2. The CDR3 totals 13 residues. Germline V gene lookup returns CDR1 SGHNT and CDR2 YENEEA. The ends lost 4 bases at V and 7 bases at J; junction bases unmatched: 2. The CDR3 loop reads CASSSLAGNEQFF. The CDR3 DNA reads TGTGCCAGCAGCTCTCTAGCGGGAAATGAGCAGTTCTTC.